The sequence of this T cell receptor beta chain was determined in a study of blood T cell repertoires in COVID-19. In the study overall: Sample material is recorded as cDNA or gDNA derived from T cells, B-cell-depleted T cells, or PBMCs.

One Seattle source followed patients from active infection through their disease course. As processed by the authors: Cell counts per sample came from amplifying reference gene primers. Assay used: immunoSEQ multiplex PCR; TCRdb lists only in-frame clones, some missing. V and J calls and clone size come straight from that table; D and trimming were deduced from the DNA. This sample has approximately 33,000 clones, with roughly 90% found just once. The sequenced sample was peripheral blood. The sequence came from a man aged 55 to 70 with COVID-19, enrolled during active disease.

Here the CDR3 reads CASSLSLQGDDAFF. CDR3 DNA: TGTGCCAGCAGTTTATCGTTACAGGGTGATGATGCTTTCTTT. The chain joins TRBV27 to TRBJ1-1, with a possible D match to TRBD1 (6 bases). Per germline, CDR1 MNHEY and CDR2 SMNVEV (reference sequence). The CDR3 has 14 amino acids. Between the trimmed V and J ends, which lost 0 bases and 11 bases, there was a span of 16 bases.